This TCR beta chain stems from a study of cytomegalovirus exposure and HLA in healthy donors. General study findings and limits: Data from an earlier analysis indicated that most TCR beta V segments were productive either about 87% or about 30% of the time.

In this sample, this clone turned up a few times. Its antigen is not known. The PCR was carried out with 60 Vbeta primers and 13 Jbeta primers. Per the study methods: Counted up in a later analysis, unique TCR beta chains came to about 80 million, with around 12 million shared. The repertoire was sequenced with immunoSEQ multiplex PCR; TCRdb's copy has only in-frame clones and lacks some. V and J calls and clone size follow that table, whereas D and trimming were derived from the DNA. The profile shows approximately 61,000 clones, 70% to 80% of them singletons. Sequencing was performed on PBMCs. The sequence was collected from a man aged 18 to 29 in good health and CMV-seropositive.

The CDR3, as DNA: TGTGCCAGCAGTGGGATGGACAGTGAAAAACTGTTTTTT. This encodes CASSGMDSEKLFF. The chain has TRBV2 and TRBJ1-4; D may be TRBD1 (6 bases). The CDR3 has 13 amino acids. V was clipped by 4 bases and J by 7 bases, with 10 bases between them. Germline lookup yields CDR1 SNHLY and CDR2 FYNNEI.